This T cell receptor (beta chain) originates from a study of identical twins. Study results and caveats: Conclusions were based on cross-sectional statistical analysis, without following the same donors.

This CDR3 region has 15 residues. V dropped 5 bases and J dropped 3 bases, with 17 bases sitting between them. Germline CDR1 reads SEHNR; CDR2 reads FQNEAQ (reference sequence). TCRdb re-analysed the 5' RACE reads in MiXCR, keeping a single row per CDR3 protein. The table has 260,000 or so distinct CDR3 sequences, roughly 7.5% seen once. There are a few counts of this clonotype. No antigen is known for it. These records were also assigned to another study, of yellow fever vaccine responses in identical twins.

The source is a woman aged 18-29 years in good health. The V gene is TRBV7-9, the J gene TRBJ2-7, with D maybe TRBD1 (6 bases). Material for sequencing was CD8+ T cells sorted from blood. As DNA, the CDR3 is TGTGCCAGCAGCCGAAGTGGTGGACAGAGCTACGAGCAGTACGTC. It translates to CASSRSGGQSYEQYV.